This paragraph covers one T cell receptor beta chain sequence. Only a few counts were recorded for this clone. What antigen it recognizes has not been identified. It has no much larger one-base neighbor in the sample; base qualities were not kept. This specimen belongs to a study of blood T cell repertoires in COVID-19 (TCRdb year 2020). About the investigation overall: Collaborator samples came from the United States, Italy and Spain and covered acute and convalescent phases of COVID-19. The prospective study material was composed of cDNA or gDNA derived from T cells, B-cell-depleted T cells, or PBMCs. Subjects who had been exposed to COVID-19, were actively infected with it, or had recovered from it provided the deeply sampled blood TCRbeta repertoires that made up the dataset. The repertoires were released in a freely available public database meant as a resource for research on the immune response to SARS-CoV-2. The samples were drawn from two sources: the first 160 participants of the ongoing ImmuneRACE study, and 950 to 1,500 subjects contributed by 6 global collaborators. A de-identified subject ID, COVID-19 status, age in years and sex were almost always included in the sample metadata. Where HLA class I and class II types were available, the types were taken from metadata supplied by the sample provider, not from assay-based typing. The research as a whole found: Clinical and demographic metadata were provided uncurated, with the amount varying by source and participant.

TCRbeta CDR3 regions were amplified from genomic DNA by means of the immunoSEQ Assay, a bias-controlled multiplex PCR. From the authors' description of their analysis: The number of nucleated cells in each sample was estimated from the amplification of reference gene primers within the assay. To quantify the absolute abundance of each unique TCRbeta CDR3 rearrangement, sequence reads were collapsed and filtered. For each sample, productive Simpson clonality was calculated as the square root of Simpson's diversity index over productive rearrangements. The source is immuneACCESS, and TCRdb retained only in-frame sequences with V and J called. Part of the clones is not carried over; for the studies checked, unresolved V genes explain less than half of this, and the remainder is unexplained. V, J and clone size were drawn from that table, and D and trimming were deduced from the DNA. The sample includes under 85,000 clones, with about 85% observed a single time. The ten largest clones take up over 4.5% of the sample.

Whole blood was collected in K2EDTA tubes by collaborating institutions according to the institutions' own protocols. For TCRbeta analysis, collaborators shipped samples in one of three forms: frozen whole blood, isolated PBMCs, or DNA extracted from either of those sample types. The germline V gene gives CDR1 as MNHEY and CDR2 as SVGAGI. The CDR3 holds 14 amino acids from the cysteine to the phenylalanine. Left in the record is the CDR3 DNA by itself, 42 bases read in frame from the first base. For this chain, trimming is 6 bases at the V end and 7 bases at the J end, and the number of junction bases without a gene match is 12.

The receptor was isolated from a man between 60 and 75 years old with active or convalescent COVID-19. The rearrangement combines TRBV6-5 with TRBJ2-7, with 7 bases aligning to TRBD1. Source material: peripheral blood. The CDR3 reads CASSPGQNPGEQYF. The DNA sequence is TGTGCCAGCAGCCCGGGACAGAACCCAGGGGAGCAGTACTTC.